The subject of this entry is one TCR beta chain. Its antigen remains unidentified. Stated time point: pre-treatment sample, taken before nivolumab and TIL therapy. Sequencing used immunoSEQ v3. Using immunoSEQ multiplex PCR, the repertoire was profiled, and TCRdb retains in-frame clones only, with some absent. The sample contains roughly 58,000 clones, approximately 80% of which appear only once. This sample stems from a study of TIL therapy for anti-PD-1-resistant metastatic lung cancer. Overall study: Progressing patients received lymphodepletion, expanded TIL infusion and IL-2. Tumors carried a median about 1.5 non-synonymous mutations per megabase.

Study results and limitations: After infusion, TIL clonotypes partly replaced peripheral T cells and declined over months.

Trimming cost V 0 bases and J 3 bases, with 29 bases left between them. The CDR3 is 21 amino acids. Germline V gene lookup returns CDR1 MGHRA and CDR2 YSYEKL. The chain links TRBV4-1 to TRBJ1-2; the D gene is possibly TRBD1 (5 bases). Here the sequenced sample was blood, taken at baseline. The receptor was isolated from a person between 25 and 80 years old with non-small cell lung cancer. For the CDR3, the DNA is TGCGCCAGCAGCCAAGATTGGGACGGTACCAGGGCCACCGGACTAGACTATGGCTACACCTTC. Residues: CASSQDWDGTRATGLDYGYTF.